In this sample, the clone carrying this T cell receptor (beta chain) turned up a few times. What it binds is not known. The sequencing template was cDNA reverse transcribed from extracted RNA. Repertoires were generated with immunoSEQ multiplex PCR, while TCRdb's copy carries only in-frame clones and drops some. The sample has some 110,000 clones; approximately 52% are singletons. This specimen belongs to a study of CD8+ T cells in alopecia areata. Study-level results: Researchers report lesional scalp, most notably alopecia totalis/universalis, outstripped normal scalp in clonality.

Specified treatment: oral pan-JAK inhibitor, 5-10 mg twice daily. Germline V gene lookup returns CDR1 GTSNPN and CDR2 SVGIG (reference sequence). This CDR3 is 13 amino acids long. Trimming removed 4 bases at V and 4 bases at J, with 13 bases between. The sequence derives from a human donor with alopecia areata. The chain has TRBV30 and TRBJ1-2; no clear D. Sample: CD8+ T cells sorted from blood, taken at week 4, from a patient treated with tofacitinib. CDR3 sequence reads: CAWNEGTAYGYTF. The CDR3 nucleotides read TGTGCCTGGAACGAGGGCACGGCCTATGGCTACACCTTC.